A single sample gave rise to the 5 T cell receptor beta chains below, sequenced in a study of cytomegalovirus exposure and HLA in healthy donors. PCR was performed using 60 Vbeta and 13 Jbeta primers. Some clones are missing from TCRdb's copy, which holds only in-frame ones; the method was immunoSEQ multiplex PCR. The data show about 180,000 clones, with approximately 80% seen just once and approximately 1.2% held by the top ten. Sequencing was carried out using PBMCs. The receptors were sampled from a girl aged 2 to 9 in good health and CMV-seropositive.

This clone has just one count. The CDR3 bases are TGTGCCAGCAGCGCCCGCGGCTATTACAATGAGCAGTTCTTC. Encoded protein: CASSARGYYNEQFF. The V call is TRBV9, the J call TRBJ2-1; no clear D. V lost 3 bases and J 4 bases, leaving 11 bases between the germline ends. Germline V gene lookup returns CDR1 SGDLS and CDR2 YYNGEE. This CDR3 comprises 14 residues. Full variable domain (missing parts from reference TRBV9 and TRBJ2-1): DSGVTQTPKHLITATGQRVTLRCSPRSGDLSVYWYQQSLDQGLQFLIQYYNGEERAKGNILERFSAQQFPDLHSELNLSSLELGDSALYFCASSARGYYNEQFFGPGTRLTVL.

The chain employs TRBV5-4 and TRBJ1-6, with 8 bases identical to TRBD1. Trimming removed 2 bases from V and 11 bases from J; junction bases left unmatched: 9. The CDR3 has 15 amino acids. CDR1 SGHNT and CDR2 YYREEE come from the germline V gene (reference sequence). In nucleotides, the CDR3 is TGTGCCAGCAGCTTACAAACAGGGGACAGGACACCCCTCCACTTT. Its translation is CASSLQTGDRTPLHF.

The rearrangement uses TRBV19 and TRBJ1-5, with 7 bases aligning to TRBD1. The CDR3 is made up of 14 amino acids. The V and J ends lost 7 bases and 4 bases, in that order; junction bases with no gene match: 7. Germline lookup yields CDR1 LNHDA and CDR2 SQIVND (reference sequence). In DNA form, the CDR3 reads TGTGCCAGTACCTCGGGACAGAATAATCAGCCCCAGCATTTT. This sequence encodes CASTSGQNNQPQHF. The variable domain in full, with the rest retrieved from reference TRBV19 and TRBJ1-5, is DGGITQSPKYLFRKEGQNVTLSCEQNLNHDAMYWYRQDPGQGLRLIYYSQIVNDFQKGDIAEGYSVSREKKESFPLTVTSAQKNPTAFYLCASTSGQNNQPQHFGDGTRLSIL.

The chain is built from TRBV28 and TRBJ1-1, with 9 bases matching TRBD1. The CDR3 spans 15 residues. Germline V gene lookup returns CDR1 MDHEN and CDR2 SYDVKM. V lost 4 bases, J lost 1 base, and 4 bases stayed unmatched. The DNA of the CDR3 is TGTGCCAGCAGTTGGGGGGACAGGGAGAACACTGAAGCTTTCTTT. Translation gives CASSWGDRENTEAFF.

CDR3 residues: CASSLGGANVLTF. The CDR3 DNA is TGTGCCAGCAGTTTAGGAGGAGCCAACGTCCTGACTTTC. The rearrangement uses TRBV28 and TRBJ2-6; a weak D match, TRBD2 (5 bases). The CDR3 consists of 13 residues. V was shortened by 2 bases and J by 7 bases, with 6 bases between the two germline ends. Germline assignment: CDR1 MDHEN and CDR2 SYDVKM. The whole variable domain, filled in from reference TRBV28 and TRBJ2-6, reads DVKVTQSSRYLVKRTGEKVFLECVQDMDHENMFWYRQDPGLGLRLIYFSYDVKMKEKGDIPEGYSVSREKKERFSLILESASTNQTSMYLCASSLGGANVLTFGAGSRLTVL.